The rows below give T cell receptor beta chains drawn from one sample of a study of blood T cell repertoires in COVID-19. Assay used: immunoSEQ multiplex PCR; TCRdb lists only in-frame clones, some missing. Among 30,000 to 40,000 clones, just over 90% were seen once, and the ten largest hold approximately 0.88%. The source material was peripheral blood. These TCRs come from a male donor with active COVID-19. Both conserved end residues are part of each CDR3.

cdr3_aa	v_call	j_call
CASSLPTFSGNTIYF	TRBV7-6	TRBJ1-3
CASSRQGNTIYF	TRBV12-3/TRBV12-4	TRBJ1-3
CASREGTGLLLNYGHTF	TRBV6-1	TRBJ1-2
CASRRWGGTTNTIYF	TRBV28	TRBJ1-3
CASSLVPTGTEAFF	TRBV5-6	TRBJ1-1
CASSLDRGTLDTQYF	TRBV7-6	TRBJ2-3
CAIQIGTSGYTF	TRBV6-5	TRBJ1-2
CASSSPSGGGYEQYF	TRBV6-2/TRBV6-3	TRBJ2-7
CASSWGLGETQYF	TRBV12-3/TRBV12-4	TRBJ2-5
CASRRDTGSYEQYF	TRBV5-5	TRBJ2-7